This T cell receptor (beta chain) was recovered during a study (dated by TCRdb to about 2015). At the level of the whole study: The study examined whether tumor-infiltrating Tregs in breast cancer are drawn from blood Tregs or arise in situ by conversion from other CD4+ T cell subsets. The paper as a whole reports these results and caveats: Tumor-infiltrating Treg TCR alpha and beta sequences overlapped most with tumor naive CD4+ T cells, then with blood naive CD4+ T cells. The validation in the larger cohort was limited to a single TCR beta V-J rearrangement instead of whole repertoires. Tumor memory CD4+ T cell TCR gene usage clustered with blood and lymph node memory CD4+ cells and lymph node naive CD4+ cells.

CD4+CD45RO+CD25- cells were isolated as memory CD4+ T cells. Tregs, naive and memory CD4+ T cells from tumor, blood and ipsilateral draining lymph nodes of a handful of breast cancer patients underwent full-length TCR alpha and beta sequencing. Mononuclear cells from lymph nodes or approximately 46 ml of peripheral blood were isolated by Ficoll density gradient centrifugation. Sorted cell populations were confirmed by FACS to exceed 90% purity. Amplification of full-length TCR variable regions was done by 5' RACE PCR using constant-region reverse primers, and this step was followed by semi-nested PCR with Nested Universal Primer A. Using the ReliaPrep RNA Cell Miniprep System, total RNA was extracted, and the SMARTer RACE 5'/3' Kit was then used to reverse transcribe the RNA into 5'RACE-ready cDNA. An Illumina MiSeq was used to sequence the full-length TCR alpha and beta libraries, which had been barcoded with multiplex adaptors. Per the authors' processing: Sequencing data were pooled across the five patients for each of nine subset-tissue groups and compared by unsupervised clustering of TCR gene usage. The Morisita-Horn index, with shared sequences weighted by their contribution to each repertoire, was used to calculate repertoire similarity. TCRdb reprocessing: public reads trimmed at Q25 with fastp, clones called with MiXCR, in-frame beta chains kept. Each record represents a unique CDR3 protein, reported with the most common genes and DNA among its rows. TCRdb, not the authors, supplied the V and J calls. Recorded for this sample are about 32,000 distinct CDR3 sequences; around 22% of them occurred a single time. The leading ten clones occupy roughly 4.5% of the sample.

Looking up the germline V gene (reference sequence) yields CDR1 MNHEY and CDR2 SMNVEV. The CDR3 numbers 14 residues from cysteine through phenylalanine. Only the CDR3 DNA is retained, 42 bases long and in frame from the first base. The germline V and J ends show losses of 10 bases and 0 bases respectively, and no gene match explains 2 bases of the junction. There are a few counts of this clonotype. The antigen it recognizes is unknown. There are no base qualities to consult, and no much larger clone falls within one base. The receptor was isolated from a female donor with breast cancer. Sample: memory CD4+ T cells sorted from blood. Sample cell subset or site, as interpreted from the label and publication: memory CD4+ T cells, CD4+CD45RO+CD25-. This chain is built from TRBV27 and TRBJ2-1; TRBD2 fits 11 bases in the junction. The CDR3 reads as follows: CATGTSGSYNEQFF. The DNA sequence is TGTGCCACCGGGACTAGCGGCTCCTACAATGAGCAGTTCTTC.